Listed here are 3 T cell receptor beta chains from one sample, sequenced in a study of blood T cell repertoires in COVID-19. The data were produced by immunoSEQ multiplex PCR, yet TCRdb's version contains in-frame clones alone and is incomplete. The table has around 300,000 clones, about 90% seen once. The source material was PBMCs or T cells enriched from blood (not recorded which). All receptors derive from a woman aged 55-75 years who had recovered from COVID-19.

In its sample, this clone was seen once. The chain carries TRBV5-8 and TRBJ1-1; D gene ambiguous. The V end lost 4 bases, the J end lost 1 base, and 11 bases lay between the germline ends. The CDR3 has 14 amino acids. Germline V gene data show CDR1 as SGHTS and CDR2 as YDEGEE. The CDR3 nucleotides are TGTGCCAGCAGCCCCCCCGCTACGAACACTGAAGCTTTCTTT. Translated, it gives CASSPPATNTEAFF.

This clone occurred once. J is TRBJ2-7 and V is TRBV7-8; tentatively, D is TRBD1 (6 bases). The CDR3 is 16 residues long. With 0 bases removed from V and 0 bases from J, the gap between germline ends came to 12 bases. Per germline, CDR1 SGHVS and CDR2 FQNEAQ. The CDR3 spells CASSLAMQGHSYEQYF. The DNA for the CDR3 is TGTGCCAGCAGCTTAGCAATGCAGGGGCACTCCTACGAGCAGTACTTC.

The genes are TRBV7-6 and TRBJ2-1; 9 bases are a match to TRBD2. The germline V gene has CDR1 SGHVS and CDR2 FNYEAQ. V dropped 6 bases and J dropped 7; count of bases not matched to a gene: 4. The CDR3 loop spans 13 amino acids. The CDR3 nucleotides read TGTGCCAGCAGTCCCAGCGGGAGGAATGAGCAGTTCTTC. Protein: CASSPSGRNEQFF.